This T cell receptor beta chain originates from a study of cytomegalovirus exposure and HLA in healthy donors. Study-wide results and limits: A later analysis found common viral pathogens apparently linked to several of the most significant clusters.

PCR involved 60 Vbeta and 13 Jbeta primers. Sequencing was performed with immunoSEQ multiplex PCR; in TCRdb, only in-frame clones are kept and a portion is missing. The sample comprises 90,000 to 120,000 clones, approximately 80% of which are singletons, and roughly 5.4% rests with the top ten. Notes on this clone: Antigen specificity is unknown.

The CDR3 runs to 13 residues. Germline loops: CDR1 MNHEY, CDR2 SVGAGI. V gave up 2 bases and J gave up 5 bases, with 8 bases separating them. The sample comprised PBMCs. V and J are TRBV6-5 and TRBJ2-3; D gene ambiguous. The TCR sequence derives from a woman aged 18-30 years in good health and CMV-seropositive. The CDR3 coding sequence is TGTGCCAGCAGTTACGGTAGAGGAGATACGCAGTATTTT. It encodes CASSYGRGDTQYF.